This TCR beta chain was obtained from a study of cytomegalovirus exposure and HLA in healthy donors. Whole-study findings and limits: The study reported that TCR beta sequences accurately predicted HLA-A and HLA-B alleles in most subjects. The authors excluded some V segments, including TRBV6-2 and TRBV6-3, as indistinguishable. Both high specificity and high sensitivity reportedly marked the classifier's diagnosis of cytomegalovirus status.

Germline V gene lookup returns CDR1 SGHVS and CDR2 FQNEAQ. V shed 5 bases and J 4 bases; nucleotides not matched to a gene: 8. The CDR3 contains 16 residues. The PCR ran on 60 Vbeta and 13 Jbeta primers. Sequencing was performed with immunoSEQ multiplex PCR; in TCRdb, only in-frame clones are kept and a portion is missing. Of roughly 240,000 clones listed, roughly 82% are singletons. Nominally healthy donors provided the samples, though records likely missed some immune exposures. As for this clone: The antigen is unknown.

The chain has TRBV7-8 and TRBJ2-5; 12 nucleotides match TRBD2. Sequenced: PBMCs. The origin of this receptor is a woman between 40 and 55 years old in good health and CMV-seropositive. CDR3 DNA: TGTGCCAGCAGCGAATATCTAGCGGGGGGGGGAGAGACCCAGTACTTC. It specifies CASSEYLAGGGETQYF.